This passage covers 14 T cell receptor beta chains from one sample sequenced in a study of T-cell memory formation after mild COVID-19. TCRdb reprocessed the 5' RACE reads via MiXCR and lists one record per CDR3 protein. The table shows 470,000 or so distinct CDR3 sequences, with over 15% occurring only once. The sequenced material came from PBMCs or a T cell subset sorted from them (not recorded which). The source is an adult woman who had mild COVID-19 (a few samples of this study predate the infection). Cell type and time point are not known.

This clonotype was detected a few times. The V gene is TRBV7-6, the J gene TRBJ2-1; D may be TRBD1 (6 bases). The V gene's germline CDR1 is SGHVS and CDR2 FNYEAQ. CDR3 length: 14 residues. The V gene lost 5 bases and the J gene lost 8 bases, with 16 bases spanning the gap. The CDR3 region is CASSDSGVVYEQFF. The CDR3 DNA is TGTGCCAGCAGCGACTCAGGGGTTGTGTATGAGCAGTTCTTC.

The CDR3 reads CSARAGLRVQPQHF. DNA for the CDR3: TGCAGTGCTAGAGCAGGGCTGAGGGTTCAGCCCCAGCATTTT. The chain employs TRBV20-1 and TRBJ1-5; possibly TRBD1 for D (5 bases). CDR1 is DFQATT and CDR2 is SNEGSKA in the germline V gene (reference sequence). The V gene lost 1 base and the J gene lost 6 bases, with 13 bases spanning the gap. The CDR3 is 14 residues long.

The genes are TRBV2 and TRBJ1-4, with a possible D match to TRBD1 (6 bases). This CDR3 region has 14 residues. V lost 7 bases and J lost 7, with 16 bases in between. Per germline, CDR1 SNHLY and CDR2 FYNNEI. The CDR3 coding sequence is TGTGCCAGCACTCTCTTTGGGACATTTGAAAAACTGTTTTTT. The encoded protein is CASTLFGTFEKLFF.

This clonotype was observed a few times. The V gene is TRBV28, the J gene TRBJ2-2; unclear D gene. This CDR3 region has 13 residues. Trimming stripped 0 bases from V and 8 bases from J, with 7 bases between. CDR1 MDHEN and CDR2 SYDVKM come from the germline V gene. CDR3 in amino acids: CASSLWTSGELFF. CDR3 DNA sequence: TGTGCCAGCAGTTTATGGACTTCGGGGGAGCTGTTTTTT.

The chain carries TRBV2 and TRBJ2-3; 10 nucleotides match TRBD2. Looked up from germline, CDR1 is SNHLY and CDR2 is FYNNEI. This CDR3 is built from 16 residues. Losses at the gene ends were 2 bases for V and 4 bases for J; bases not matched to a gene: 6. Here the CDR3 DNA reads TGTGCCAGCAGTGAAAGGCCTAGCGGGAGCGCAGATACGCAGTATTTT. It is translated as CASSERPSGSADTQYF.

In its sample, this clonotype was seen a few times. V is TRBV2 and J is TRBJ2-4; D is possibly TRBD1 (6 bases). This CDR3 is built from 14 residues. Germline V lookup: CDR1 SNHLY, CDR2 FYNNEI. The V gene lost 5 bases and the J gene lost 1 base, with 9 bases spanning the gap. CDR3 in amino acids: CASSRDTAKNIQYF. Written as DNA, the CDR3 is TGTGCCAGCAGTCGGGACACCGCCAAAAACATTCAGTACTTC.

The chain recombines TRBV7-3 with TRBJ2-7; TRBD1 aligns across 8 bases. Looked up from germline, CDR1 is SGHTA and CDR2 is FQGTGA. V was pared by 2 bases and J by 3 bases, with 6 bases of the junction left unmatched. This CDR3 comprises 15 residues. CDR3 sequence (DNA): TGTGCCAGCAGCTTATGGGCAGGGGGCGACTACGAGCAGTACTTC. It specifies CASSLWAGGDYEQYF. Looking up the rest from reference TRBV7-3 and TRBJ2-7 gives the full variable domain: GAGVSQTPSNKVTEKGKYVELRCDPISGHTALYWYRQSLGQGPEFLIYFQGTGAADDSGLPNDRFFAVRPEGSVSTLKIQRTERGDSAVYLCASSLWAGGDYEQYFGPGTRLTVT.

This clonotype was detected only a few times. CDR3 DNA: TGTGCCAGCAGCTTAATATTAGCGGGGCTCACAGATACGCAGTATTTT. This encodes CASSLILAGLTDTQYF. The J gene is TRBJ2-3, the V gene TRBV11-2, with 8 bases fitting TRBD2. The CDR3 contains 16 residues. The germline V gene has CDR1 SGHAT and CDR2 FQNNGV. V lost 2 bases to trimming and J lost 2 bases; unmatched junction nucleotides: 6.

V usage is TRBV3-1 and J usage is TRBJ2-3; TRBD1 might be the D (6 bases). Germline-derived CDR1 and CDR2 are LGHDT and YNNKEL (reference sequence). Trimming shortened V by 2 bases and J by 3 bases, and 9 bases separated the two germline ends. This CDR3 has 14 amino acids. The chain's CDR3 is CASSQQTGTDTQYF. CDR3 in DNA: TGTGCCAGCAGCCAACAGACAGGAACAGATACGCAGTATTTT.

This chain links TRBV5-5 with TRBJ1-4; maybe TRBD1 (5 bases). The germline CDR1 and CDR2 sequences are SGHKS and YYEKEE (reference sequence). V lost 5 bases to trimming and J lost 7 bases, with 15 bases between them. The CDR3 consists of 14 residues. The CDR3 loop is CASRLQGASEKLFF. As DNA, the CDR3 is TGTGCCAGCAGACTTCAGGGAGCAAGTGAAAAACTGTTTTTT.

This clonotype was recorded a few times. The chain combines TRBV7-8 with TRBJ2-7; the D gene is possibly TRBD1 (6 bases). V dropped 6 bases and J dropped 5 bases, with 11 bases sitting between them. This CDR3 region has 12 residues. The germline V gene has CDR1 SGHVS and CDR2 FQNEAQ. This chain's CDR3 is CASRPRGHEQYF. In nucleotides, the CDR3 is TGTGCCAGCAGGCCCAGGGGCCACGAGCAGTACTTC.

This clonotype was picked up a small number of times. The chain joins TRBV30 to TRBJ2-7; D ambiguous. The germline V and J ends were trimmed by 5 bases and 4 bases, with 12 bases remaining between them. The CDR3 loop spans 12 amino acids. The germline V gene encodes CDR1 GTSNPN and CDR2 SVGIG (reference sequence). CDR3: CAWEVGIYEQYF. CDR3 nucleotides: TGTGCCTGGGAGGTGGGGATTTACGAGCAGTACTTC.

This chain connects TRBV2 to TRBJ2-1, with a weak D call TRBD2 (5 bases). The CDR3 runs to 14 residues. Trimming stripped 7 bases from V and 3 bases from J, with 13 bases between. Germline CDR1 and CDR2: SNHLY and FYNNEI. CDR3 DNA: TGTGCCAGCACCCCGGAGGCTTACTACAATGAGCAGTTCTTC. It translates to CASTPEAYYNEQFF.

The chain couples TRBV3-1 to TRBJ2-3, with D possibly matching TRBD2 (6 bases). This CDR3 is 14 amino acids long. The germline V gene encodes CDR1 LGHDT and CDR2 YNNKEL (reference sequence). Trimming took off 6 bases at V and 4 bases at J, with 14 bases between the two ends. CDR3 bases: TGTGCCAGCAGTTTTCGACTAGGACCAGATACGCAGTATTTT. Its protein product is CASSFRLGPDTQYF.